A single sample is the source of the 29 T cell receptor beta chains below, sequenced in a study of T cell repertoires in cytomegalovirus infection (dated by TCRdb to between 2017 and 2020). Sequencer: Illumina HiSeq 1500. TCRdb ran its own pipeline on the public reads, namely fastp trimming at Q25 and MiXCR clone calling, and kept in-frame beta chains. Each CDR3 protein appears once, grouped with its most common genes and DNA. Present in this sample are fewer than 350,000 distinct CDR3 sequences, 17% of which were seen just once. The ten largest clonotypes hold 12% of the sample. Material for sequencing was PBMCs. The receptors stem from a human donor in good health (CMV status not recorded). Some clones in this sample may be carry-over from other donors' samples.

A few counts support this clonotype. V and J are TRBV11-2 and TRBJ1-2; no reliable D call. CDR1 and CDR2 from the germline V gene are SGHAT and FQNNGV. CDR3 size: 13 residues. V was pared by 1 base and J by 4 bases, with 7 bases between. CDR3 DNA: TGTGCCAGCAGCTTAGGAGAGCTCTATGGCTACACCTTC. It encodes CASSLGELYGYTF.

The CDR3 DNA reads TGTGCCAGCTCACCAACTGCCCCGACAGGGGCCTTTTCCGAAGCTTTCTTT. It yields the protein CASSPTAPTGAFSEAFF. The J gene is TRBJ1-1, the V gene TRBV18; 8 nucleotides match TRBD1. The CDR3 covers 17 residues. The V gene end was trimmed by 2 bases and the J gene end by 8 bases; junction bases not matched to a gene: 16. Germline values: CDR1 KGHSH, CDR2 LQKENI.

This clonotype was seen ten or more times. The genes are TRBV7-2 and TRBJ2-5, with 11 bases identical to TRBD2. The trim removed 1 base at V and 5 bases at J, leaving 6 bases unmatched. CDR1 and CDR2 (germline): SGHTA, FQGNSA. The CDR3 covers 16 residues. CDR3 DNA sequence: TGTGCCAGCAGCTTAGTTAGCGGGGGGGCCTCTGAGACCCAGTACTTC. Its translation: CASSLVSGGASETQYF.

This clonotype occurred many times. The V gene is TRBV7-2, the J gene TRBJ2-3; D is uncertain. V gave up 5 bases and J gave up 0 bases, with 6 bases separating them. This CDR3 has 13 residues. The germline V gene encodes CDR1 SGHTA and CDR2 FQGNSA. CDR3 in amino acids: CASSTVSTDTQYF. DNA for the CDR3: TGTGCCAGCAGCACCGTTAGCACAGATACGCAGTATTTT.

A few counts support this clonotype. The chain has TRBV28 and TRBJ2-7; D gene ambiguous. The V and J ends lost 5 bases and 2 bases respectively, with 19 bases between them. This CDR3 is built from 16 residues. CDR1 is MDHEN, CDR2 SYDVKM, per germline. This CDR3 reads CASSTLGHDIPYEQYF. The CDR3 nucleotides read TGTGCCAGCAGTACCCTCGGGCACGACATACCCTACGAGCAGTACTTC.

This clonotype has a handful of counts. The rearrangement links TRBV3-1 to TRBJ1-3; D remains unclear. CDR3 length: 16 amino acids. With 0 bases removed from V and 5 bases from J, the gap between germline ends came to 14 bases. CDR1 and CDR2 (germline): LGHDT, YNNKEL (reference sequence). CDR3 amino acids: CASSQEGRAARNTIYF. CDR3 nucleotides: TGTGCCAGCAGCCAAGAAGGGAGGGCTGCAAGAAACACCATATATTTT.

The genes are TRBV19 and TRBJ1-4, with D possibly TRBD1 on 6 matching bases. The V and J ends lost 9 bases and 0 bases respectively, with 14 bases between them. The length of the CDR3 is 15 residues. CDR1 and CDR2 (germline): LNHDA, SQIVND (reference sequence). CDR3 bases: TGTGCCAGGACAAGGACAGTAGCAACTAATGAAAAACTGTTTTTT. Residues: CARTRTVATNEKLFF. The full variable domain, rest sourced from reference TRBV19 and TRBJ1-4, is DGGITQSPKYLFRKEGQNVTLSCEQNLNHDAMYWYRQDPGQGLRLIYYSQIVNDFQKGDIAEGYSVSREKKESFPLTVTSAQKNPTAFYLCARTRTVATNEKLFFGSGTQLSVL.

The V and J genes are TRBV19 and TRBJ2-7, with 7 bases aligning to TRBD2. Germline values: CDR1 LNHDA, CDR2 SQIVND (reference sequence). The CDR3 extends over 15 amino acids. J lost 4 bases, V lost 4 bases, and 10 bases had no gene match. The CDR3 here is CASSTLGSGAYEQYF. In DNA form, the CDR3 reads TGTGCCAGTAGTACCCTGGGGAGCGGGGCTTACGAGCAGTACTTC.

The genes are TRBV5-1 and TRBJ2-3; 7 bases agree with TRBD1. CDR3 length equals 14 residues. The ends lost 5 bases at V and 2 bases at J; junction bases unmatched: 5. Germline V CDR1 and CDR2: SGHRS, YFSETQ. Here the CDR3 reads CASSQGDHTDTQYF. The CDR3 DNA reads TGCGCCAGCAGTCAGGGGGATCACACAGATACGCAGTATTTT.

Turning to this clonotype: The germline gene is not matched at one end of the junction; a read error may be the cause. This chain uses TRBV12-3 or TRBV12-4 with TRBJ2-6, with a weak D call TRBD1 (5 bases). CDR3 length: 15 residues. CDR3 loop: CASRDTYSGANDLTF. In DNA form, the CDR3 reads TGTGCCAGCAGGGACACCTACTCTGGGGCCAACGACCTGACTTTC.

This clonotype was counted ten times or more. This sequence joins TRBV7-2 and TRBJ1-1; D is ambiguous. Trimming took off 1 base at V and 1 base at J, with 7 bases between the two ends. Germline-derived CDR1 and CDR2 are SGHTA and FQGNSA. This CDR3 region has 14 residues. CDR3 residues: CASSLVAGNTEAFF. CDR3 coding DNA: TGTGCCAGCAGCTTAGTAGCGGGGAACACTGAAGCTTTCTTT.

In this sample, this clonotype turned up many times. V is TRBV6-1 and J is TRBJ1-5; unclear D gene. The V and J ends lost 5 bases and 1 base respectively, with 12 bases between them. Germline CDR1 and CDR2: MNHNS and SASEGT. The CDR3 has 15 residues. The DNA for the CDR3 is TGTGCCAGCAGTCCAGGTTTTGGGAGCAATCAGCCCCAGCATTTT. Amino acids: CASSPGFGSNQPQHF.

This clonotype turned up a few times. This sequence joins TRBV12-3 or TRBV12-4 and TRBJ1-1, with a tentative D call TRBD1 (5 bases). V was shortened by 9 bases and J by 5 bases, with 16 bases between the two germline ends. This CDR3 has 13 amino acids. The CDR3 DNA reads as TGTGCCAGTCGCAGGAGTGGGGGAACTGAAGCTTTCTTT. Amino acids: CASRRSGGTEAFF.

V and J are TRBV20-1 and TRBJ2-1; D is possibly TRBD2 (6 bases). The V end was cut by 6 bases, the J end by 6 bases, with 15 bases between. The CDR3 has 13 residues. The germline V gene encodes CDR1 DFQATT and CDR2 SNEGSKA (reference sequence). The CDR3 region is CSAEGLLPNEQFF. The CDR3 nucleotides are TGCAGTGCGGAGGGTTTATTGCCCAATGAGCAGTTCTTC.

Only a few counts were recorded for this clonotype. The chain couples TRBV12-5 to TRBJ1-5; 8 bases match TRBD1. Trimming took 1 base from V and 7 from J; bases not matched to a gene: 3. CDR3 size: 14 residues. Per the germline V gene, CDR1 is LGHNT and CDR2 is FRNRAP. The CDR3: CASGLGTGRQPQHF. CDR3 nucleotide sequence: TGTGCTAGTGGTTTGGGGACAGGGAGACAGCCCCAGCATTTT.

This clonotype was seen at least ten times. The chain links TRBV12-3 or TRBV12-4 to TRBJ2-2, with TRBD1 identical over 7 bases. The CDR3 contains 15 residues. The trim removed 6 bases at V and 6 bases at J, leaving 10 bases unmatched. The CDR3 nucleotides read TGTGCCAGCAGGGAGACAGGGTCTTTGGCCGGGGAGCTGTTTTTT. This codes for CASRETGSLAGELFF.

The chain joins TRBV28 to TRBJ2-2; TRBD2 matches 8 bases. The CDR3 is made up of 16 amino acids. Germline V CDR1 and CDR2: MDHEN, SYDVKM. V shed 7 bases, J shed 0 bases, and the junction held 7 bases outside the gene matches. Here the CDR3 reads CASIPGGGSNTGELFF. CDR3 nucleotides: TGTGCCAGCATCCCCGGGGGGGGATCGAACACCGGGGAGCTGTTTTTT.

This clonotype has more than one count but fewer than ten. V and J are TRBV7-9 and TRBJ1-2; unclear D gene. Germline V gene lookup returns CDR1 SEHNR and CDR2 FQNEAQ (reference sequence). The CDR3 runs to 14 residues. V lost 1 base and J lost 8, with 14 bases in between. The chain's CDR3 is CASSLGSAFDGYTF. In DNA form, the CDR3 reads TGTGCCAGCAGCTTAGGGTCGGCGTTCGACGGCTACACCTTC. Full variable domain (remainder filled in from reference TRBV7-9 and TRBJ1-2): DTGVSQNPRHKITKRGQNVTFRCDPISEHNRLYWYRQTLGQGPEFLTYFQNEAQLEKSRLLSDRFSAERPKGSFSTLEIQRTEQGDSAMYLCASSLGSAFDGYTFGSGTRLTVV.

The J gene is TRBJ2-3, the V gene TRBV20-1; 16 nucleotides agree with TRBD2. This CDR3 is built from 17 residues. The V segment lost 3 bases and the J segment 3 bases; nucleotides outside the gene matches: 6. Germline V gene lookup returns CDR1 DFQATT and CDR2 SNEGSKA (reference sequence). CDR3 residues: CSASRGLAGGPTDTQYF. The DNA of the CDR3 is TGCAGTGCTAGTAGGGGACTAGCGGGGGGGCCGACAGATACGCAGTATTTT.

This clonotype showed up just a few times. This sequence joins TRBV4-1 and TRBJ2-4, with D perhaps given as TRBD1 or TRBD2 (5 bases each). Germline CDR1 MGHRA, CDR2 YSYEKL. There are 17 residues in the CDR3. Trimming removed 1 base from V and 7 bases from J, with 20 bases in between. The CDR3 loop reads CASSQGRLGDFSNIQYF. CDR3 bases: TGCGCCAGCAGCCAAGGTCGTTTGGGGGATTTTTCTAACATTCAGTACTTC.

The table lists this clonotype with a few counts. This chain joins TRBV6-5 and TRBJ1-5, with TRBD1 as a possible D gene (6 bases). The CDR3 has 15 amino acids. In germline, CDR1 is MNHEY, CDR2 SVGAGI. Trimming stripped 0 bases from V and 5 bases from J, with 11 bases between. For the CDR3, the DNA is TGTGCCAGCAGTTACTCGAACAGGGAGGATCAGCCCCAGCATTTT. As protein: CASSYSNREDQPQHF.

The V and J genes are TRBV7-9 and TRBJ2-3, with 7 bases fitting TRBD1. CDR1 and CDR2 from the germline V gene are SEHNR and FQNEAQ (reference sequence). The CDR3 consists of 17 residues. The V and J ends lost 5 bases and 0 bases, in that order; junction bases with no gene match: 11. The CDR3 DNA sequence: TGTGCCAGCAGCGTTTTCCTCAGGGGGAAAAGCACAGATACGCAGTATTTT. It translates to CASSVFLRGKSTDTQYF.

This clonotype was counted ten times or more. The V and J genes are TRBV12-3 or TRBV12-4 and TRBJ2-5; D uncertain. Between the trimmed V and J ends, which lost 7 bases and 7 bases, there was a span of 22 bases. The CDR3 is 15 amino acids. The CDR3 DNA follows: TGTGCCAGCACCCAAAGTCCCAATTACTCAGGGACCCAGTACTTC. This translates into CASTQSPNYSGTQYF.

This clonotype occurred a few times. V is TRBV3-1 and J is TRBJ1-1; D ambiguous. The V gene's germline CDR1 is LGHDT and CDR2 YNNKEL (reference sequence). Trimming took off 6 bases at V and 0 bases at J, with 14 bases between the two ends. This CDR3 spans 15 amino acids. In DNA form, the CDR3 reads TGTGCCAGCAGGCCAAGAGGAGGGATGAACACTGAAGCTTTCTTT. It yields the protein CASRPRGGMNTEAFF.

This clonotype appeared many times. The rearrangement uses TRBV27 and TRBJ1-6; maybe TRBD1 (5 bases). Germline-derived CDR1 and CDR2 are MNHEY and SMNVEV (reference sequence). CDR3 length: 13 residues. The V and J ends lost 2 bases and 7 bases respectively, with 6 bases between them. The CDR3 sequence: CASSLRDNSPLHF. For the CDR3, the DNA is TGTGCCAGCAGTTTAAGGGACAATTCACCCCTCCACTTT.

Here the CDR3 reads CASSPAGVYNEQFF. The CDR3 bases are TGTGCCAGCAGCCCAGCCGGGGTTTACAATGAGCAGTTCTTC. The chain employs TRBV7-2 and TRBJ2-1, with a weak D call TRBD2 (5 bases). This CDR3 has 14 residues. V lost 5 bases, J lost 4 bases, and 12 bases lay in between. The germline gives CDR1 SGHTA, CDR2 FQGNSA.

V gene TRBV6-2 or TRBV6-3 combines with J gene TRBJ1-1; D perhaps matches TRBD1 (5 bases). Germline V gives CDR1 MNHEY, CDR2 SVGEGT. The V gene lost 1 base and the J gene lost 5 bases, with 11 bases spanning the gap. The CDR3 sequence is 14 residues long. CDR3: CASSYLRGWTEAFF. The CDR3 DNA sequence: TGTGCCAGCAGTTACTTAAGGGGCTGGACTGAAGCTTTCTTT.

This clonotype was recorded many times. This chain uses TRBV7-9 with TRBJ2-3; D remains ambiguous. Germline CDR1 SEHNR, CDR2 FQNEAQ (reference sequence). The CDR3 is 15 residues long. V shed 4 bases and J shed 2 bases, with 13 bases lying between them. The CDR3 DNA reads as TGTGCCAGCAGCTCCGGCGGCAGGATCACAGATACGCAGTATTTT. It is translated as CASSSGGRITDTQYF. The entire variable domain, with the rest obtained from reference TRBV7-9 and TRBJ2-3, is as follows: DTGVSQNPRHKITKRGQNVTFRCDPISEHNRLYWYRQTLGQGPEFLTYFQNEAQLEKSRLLSDRFSAERPKGSFSTLEIQRTEQGDSAMYLCASSSGGRITDTQYFGPGTRLTVL.

V is TRBV2 and J is TRBJ2-5; the match to TRBD2 covers 10 bases. This CDR3 is 15 amino acids long. Per the germline V gene, CDR1 is SNHLY and CDR2 is FYNNEI. V was clipped by 4 bases and J by 5 bases; unmatched bases: 7. CDR3 coding DNA: TGTGCCAGCAGTGGTAGCGGGGGGATTGGTGAGACCCAGTACTTC. Translating gives CASSGSGGIGETQYF.